This is a list of T cell receptor beta chains from one sample in a study of cytomegalovirus exposure and HLA in healthy donors. The data were produced by immunoSEQ multiplex PCR, yet TCRdb's version contains in-frame clones alone and is incomplete. The top ten clones hold 6.6% of a sample with about 130,000 clones, roughly 70% of them seen once. What was sequenced was PBMCs. The receptors derive from a man aged 35-49 years in good health and CMV-seropositive. CDR3s include the opening cysteine and the closing phenylalanine or tryptophan. D genes are given only for firm matches. Expanded clones get a size class; other rows say once, few or many, or leave the size out.

CDR3: CATSRDLNRGSPTQPQHF
DNA: TGTGCCACCAGCAGAGATCTAAACAGGGGATCCCCAACTCAGCCCCAGCATTTT
J: TRBJ1-5
V: TRBV15
D: TRBD1
length: 18
size: -

CDR3: CASSWGDPTNEKLFF
DNA: TGTGCCAGCTCTTGGGGAGATCCAACTAATGAAAAACTGTTTTTT
J: TRBJ1-4
V: TRBV6-5
D: -
length: 15
size: -

CDR3: CASSAGTGGPYEQYF
DNA: TGTGCCAGCAGCGCCGGGACAGGGGGCCCGTACGAGCAGTACTTC
J: TRBJ2-7
V: TRBV9
D: TRBD1
length: 15
size: -

CDR3: CASGKREGFNEQFF
DNA: TGTGCCAGCGGGAAGCGGGAGGGCTTCAATGAGCAGTTCTTC
J: TRBJ2-1
V: TRBV2
D: TRBD2
length: 14
size: -

CDR3: CASSPPGTGSNQPQHF
DNA: TGTGCCAGCAGCCCCCCCGGGACAGGAAGCAATCAGCCCCAGCATTTT
J: TRBJ1-5
V: TRBV7-8
D: TRBD1
length: 16
size: -

CDR3: CASSGDSSYNEQFF
DNA: TGTGCCAGCAGTGGAGACAGCTCCTACAATGAGCAGTTCTTC
J: TRBJ2-1
V: TRBV2
D: -
length: 14
size: -

CDR3: CASSKSTSGTVTGELFF
DNA: TGTGCCAGTAGTAAGTCCACTAGCGGAACCGTCACCGGGGAGCTGTTTTTT
J: TRBJ2-2
V: TRBV19
D: TRBD2
length: 17
size: -

CDR3: CASTRTGASYEQYF
DNA: TGTGCCAGCACAAGGACAGGGGCCTCCTACGAGCAGTACTTC
J: TRBJ2-7
V: TRBV28
D: TRBD1
length: 14
size: -

CDR3: CASSSNRVGNTIYF
DNA: TGTGCCAGCAGCTCTAACAGGGTTGGAAACACCATATATTTT
J: TRBJ1-3
V: TRBV11-2
D: -
length: 14
size: few

CDR3: CASSYGGSPGETQYF
DNA: TGTGCCAGCAGTTACGGCGGGTCTCCAGGAGAGACCCAGTACTTC
J: TRBJ2-5
V: TRBV6-5
D: -
length: 15
size: -

CDR3: CASSWTGHEQYF
DNA: TGTGCCAGCAGCTGGACAGGACACGAGCAGTACTTC
J: TRBJ2-7
V: TRBV7-9
D: TRBD1
length: 12
size: -

CDR3: CASRARQSSSSNQPQHF
DNA: TGTGCCAGCAGGGCCAGACAGAGTTCTTCTAGCAATCAGCCCCAGCATTTT
J: TRBJ1-5
V: TRBV2
D: -
length: 17
size: -

CDR3: CASSPGTGTTEAFF
DNA: TGTGCCAGCAGCCCTGGGACAGGGACCACTGAAGCTTTCTTT
J: TRBJ1-1
V: TRBV7-9
D: TRBD1
length: 14
size: -

CDR3: CASSLGGFSSYEQYF
DNA: TGCGCCAGCAGCTTGGGCGGGTTTAGCTCCTACGAGCAGTACTTC
J: TRBJ2-7
V: TRBV5-1
D: -
length: 15
size: -

CDR3: CASSPRDRTYEQYF
DNA: TGTGCCAGCAGCCCCCGGGACAGGACCTACGAGCAGTACTTC
J: TRBJ2-7
V: TRBV7-9
D: TRBD1
length: 14
size: -

CDR3: CASSRGQGRLNTEAFF
DNA: TGTGCCAGCAGCCGGGGTCAGGGCCGCTTGAACACTGAAGCTTTCTTT
J: TRBJ1-1
V: TRBV14
D: -
length: 16
size: -

CDR3: CASSSPGKAYEQYF
DNA: TGTGCCAGCAGCTCCCCAGGCAAGGCCTACGAGCAGTACTTC
J: TRBJ2-7
V: TRBV21-1
D: -
length: 14
size: few

CDR3: CASSQGLAGPFWSYNEQFF
DNA: TGTGCCAGCAGCCAAGGACTAGCGGGACCCTTTTGGTCCTACAATGAGCAGTTCTTC
J: TRBJ2-1
V: TRBV14
D: TRBD2
length: 19
size: -

CDR3: CASSSLLREQFF
DNA: TGCGCCAGCAGTTCCCTGCTACGGGAGCAGTTCTTC
J: TRBJ2-1
V: TRBV10-1
D: -
length: 12
size: -

CDR3: CASSLGQGNEQFF
DNA: TGTGCCAGCTCACTGGGACAAGGCAATGAGCAGTTCTTC
J: TRBJ2-1
V: TRBV18
D: -
length: 13
size: -

CDR3: CASSQVQGARGYEQYF
DNA: TGCGCCAGCAGCCAAGTCCAGGGGGCGCGGGGATACGAGCAGTACTTC
J: TRBJ2-7
V: TRBV4-1
D: TRBD1
length: 16
size: -

CDR3: CASTGGAEQYF
DNA: TGTGCCAGCACGGGCGGGGCCGAGCAGTACTTC
J: TRBJ2-7
V: TRBV2
D: -
length: 11
size: -

CDR3: CASSHRTGLNTEAFF
DNA: TGTGCCAGCAGTCACAGGACAGGCCTGAACACTGAAGCTTTCTTT
J: TRBJ1-1
V: TRBV6-5
D: TRBD1
length: 15
size: -

CDR3: CASPPDRIEILLAKNIQYF
DNA: TGTGCCAGTCCCCCGGACAGGATCGAAATACTCCTAGCCAAAAACATTCAGTACTTC
J: TRBJ2-4
V: TRBV2
D: TRBD1
length: 19
size: -

CDR3: CASSIGGSGETQYF
DNA: TGTGCCAGTAGTATTGGAGGGTCGGGAGAGACCCAGTACTTC
J: TRBJ2-5
V: TRBV19
D: -
length: 14
size: -

CDR3: CASSGALGRELFF
DNA: TGTGCCAGCAGTGGGGCACTAGGGAGGGAGCTGTTTTTT
J: TRBJ2-2
V: TRBV2
D: -
length: 13
size: -

CDR3: CASSLVLGDKNIQYF
DNA: TGTGCCAGCAGCTTGGTTCTCGGGGACAAAAACATTCAGTACTTC
J: TRBJ2-4
V: TRBV5-4
D: -
length: 15
size: -

CDR3: CASSPRDNSYEQYF
DNA: TGTGCCAGCAGCCCCCGGGACAACTCCTACGAGCAGTACTTC
J: TRBJ2-7
V: TRBV5-4
D: -
length: 14
size: few

CDR3: CASSPLRTSGYNEQFF
DNA: TGCGCCAGCAGCCCTCTACGGACTAGCGGATACAATGAGCAGTTCTTC
J: TRBJ2-1
V: TRBV5-1
D: TRBD2
length: 16
size: -

CDR3: CASSSGVANTGELFF
DNA: TGCGCCAGCAGCTCCGGGGTAGCGAACACCGGGGAGCTGTTTTTT
J: TRBJ2-2
V: TRBV5-1
D: -
length: 15
size: -

CDR3: CASSQATGLETQYF
DNA: TGTGCCAGCAGCCAAGCGACAGGGCTGGAGACCCAGTACTTC
J: TRBJ2-5
V: TRBV14
D: TRBD1
length: 14
size: -

CDR3: CASKGGGVGMNTEAFF
DNA: TGTGCCAGTAAGGGCGGGGGAGTCGGCATGAACACTGAAGCTTTCTTT
J: TRBJ1-1
V: TRBV19
D: -
length: 16
size: -

CDR3: CASSGAGQGAYGYTF
DNA: TGTGCCAGCAGCGGTGCGGGACAGGGGGCCTATGGCTACACCTTC
J: TRBJ1-2
V: TRBV5-4
D: TRBD1
length: 15
size: -

CDR3: CASSPLLEGAIYGYTF
DNA: TGTGCCAGCAGTCCCCTCTTGGAGGGGGCGATCTATGGCTACACCTTC
J: TRBJ1-2
V: TRBV28
D: TRBD1
length: 16
size: -

CDR3: CAISSGTGVMEQYF
DNA: TGTGCCATCAGTTCCGGGACAGGGGTGATGGAGCAGTACTTC
J: TRBJ2-5
V: TRBV10-3
D: TRBD1
length: 14
size: -

CDR3: CASSLDRGEQFF
DNA: TGCGCCAGCAGCTTAGACAGGGGAGAGCAGTTCTTC
J: TRBJ2-1
V: TRBV5-1
D: TRBD1
length: 12
size: -

CDR3: CASSLARAGELFF
DNA: TGTGCCAGCAGCTTAGCGCGCGCCGGGGAGCTGTTTTTT
J: TRBJ2-2
V: TRBV7-8
D: -
length: 13
size: few

CDR3: CASSPTTGDTEAFF
DNA: TGTGCCAGCTCACCAACGACAGGGGACACTGAAGCTTTCTTT
J: TRBJ1-1
V: TRBV18
D: TRBD1
length: 14
size: -